The 22 T cell receptor beta chains below come from one sample, sequenced in a study of blood T cell repertoires in COVID-19. Clones were sequenced by immunoSEQ multiplex PCR, and TCRdb holds only the in-frame ones, with some missing. Of over 45,000 clones listed, roughly 77% are singletons. Sequenced sample: peripheral blood. The receptors were sampled from a human donor with active or convalescent COVID-19. The donor label of this sample is uncertain.

The chain joins TRBV20-1 to TRBJ2-5; D gene ambiguous. Per the germline V gene, CDR1 is DFQATT and CDR2 is SNEGSKA (reference sequence). The length of the CDR3 is 11 residues. V dropped 3 bases and J dropped 5 bases, with 7 bases sitting between them. The CDR3 DNA reads as TGCAGTGCTAGTATTCGGGAGACCCAGTACTTC. The encoded protein is CSASIRETQYF.

This clone was recorded a few times. This sequence joins TRBV4-1 and TRBJ2-2; D uncertain. There are 16 residues in the CDR3. The germline V and J ends were trimmed by 1 base and 1 base, with 10 bases remaining between them. Germline assignment: CDR1 MGHRA and CDR2 YSYEKL. The CDR3, as DNA: TGCGCCAGCAGCCAAGGTAGTAGCTGGAACACCGGGGAGCTGTTTTTT. Protein: CASSQGSSWNTGELFF.

The chain carries TRBV5-1 and TRBJ2-7, with 9 nucleotides matching TRBD1. The germline gives CDR1 SGHRS, CDR2 YFSETQ. CDR3 length: 13 residues. V lost 4 bases and J lost 3; bases outside the gene matches: 2. The CDR3 DNA is TGCGCCAGCAGCATGACAGGGGGCTACGAGCAGTACTTC. Its protein is CASSMTGGYEQYF.

The V and J genes are TRBV3-1 (or the pseudogene TRBV3-2) and TRBJ2-3, with D hard to call. V was shortened by 1 base and J by 4 bases, with 6 bases between the two germline ends. This CDR3 has 13 residues. The V gene's germline CDR1 is LGHDT and CDR2 YNNKEL (reference sequence). The CDR3 loop is CASSQGGADTQYF. DNA of the CDR3: TGTGCCAGCAGCCAAGGAGGCGCAGATACGCAGTATTTT.

This rearrangement joins TRBV10-3 to TRBJ2-3, with D perhaps TRBD2 (6 bases). This CDR3 comprises 13 residues. Trimming removed 7 bases at V and 2 bases at J, with 10 bases between. Germline V gene lookup returns CDR1 ENHRY and CDR2 SYGVKD. CDR3 DNA: TGTGCCATCAACGAGCGGGCCACAGATACGCAGTATTTT. This gives the protein CAINERATDTQYF.

The chain couples TRBV2 to TRBJ2-2; 11 positions match TRBD2. The CDR3 runs to 13 residues. After removal of 6 bases from V and 6 bases from J, the junction contained 0 bases not matched to a gene. Germline-derived CDR1 and CDR2 are SNHLY and FYNNEI. CDR3 coding DNA: TGTGCCAGCAGACTAGCGGGAGCCGGGGAGCTGTTTTTT. Protein: CASRLAGAGELFF. Drawing the rest from reference TRBV2 and TRBJ2-2, the complete variable domain is EPEVTQTPSHQVTQMGQEVILRCVPISNHLYFYWYRQILGQKVEFLVSFYNNEISEKSEIFDDQFSVERPDGSNFTLKIRSTKLEDSAMYFCASRLAGAGELFFGEGSRLTVL.

V usage is TRBV28 and J usage is TRBJ1-1; tentative D call: TRBD1 (5 bases). Trimming took off 7 bases at V and 3 bases at J, with 15 bases between the two ends. The CDR3 contains 14 residues. From germline, CDR1 is MDHEN and CDR2 SYDVKM. In nucleotides, the CDR3 is TGTGCCAGCAAGCAGGGAGCGGGGGACACTGAAGCTTTCTTT. Its protein is CASKQGAGDTEAFF.

This clone was picked up a small number of times. This sequence joins TRBV28 and TRBJ2-3; 10 bases are a match to TRBD2. The CDR3 spans 15 residues. The trim removed 6 bases at V and 6 bases at J, leaving 9 bases unmatched. Per germline, CDR1 MDHEN and CDR2 SYDVKM. The CDR3 region has the DNA TGTGCCAGCAGACGGACTAGCGGCCGGGGGGATACGCAGTATTTT. Translating it yields CASRRTSGRGDTQYF.

The chain uses TRBV29-1 and TRBJ2-3, with 14 bases identical to TRBD2. Germline lookup yields CDR1 SQVTM and CDR2 ANQGSEA. V lost 7 bases, J lost 11 bases, and 8 bases stayed unmatched. This CDR3 is built from 13 residues. Written as DNA, the CDR3 is TGCAGCGCCGGGACTAGCGGGGGAGGGGAGCAGTATTTT. It translates to CSAGTSGGGEQYF.

The chain carries TRBV9 and TRBJ2-5, with D possibly being TRBD2 (7 bases). V shed 4 bases and J shed 3 bases, with 16 bases lying between them. The CDR3 length is 15 residues. Germline CDR1 reads SGDLS; CDR2 reads YYNGEE. This CDR3 is CASSQLGGAEETQYF. The CDR3 DNA sequence: TGTGCCAGCAGCCAGTTAGGGGGGGCAGAAGAGACCCAGTACTTC.

V usage is TRBV28 and J usage is TRBJ1-5; TRBD1 might be the D (6 bases). V gave up 4 bases and J gave up 4 bases, with 14 bases separating them. The CDR3 has 15 amino acids. Germline values: CDR1 MDHEN, CDR2 SYDVKM. The CDR3 loop is CASSSRQAVNQPQHF. CDR3 sequence (DNA): TGTGCCAGCAGTTCCCGACAGGCTGTTAATCAGCCCCAGCATTTT.

This CDR3 is CASSSTSGPYEQYF. The CDR3 DNA sequence: TGTGCCAGCAGCTCGACTAGCGGCCCCTACGAGCAGTACTTC. The gene calls are TRBV7-3 and TRBJ2-7; 9 positions agree with TRBD2. The CDR3 runs 14 residues. Germline CDR1 and CDR2: SGHTA and FQGTGA. Trimming took 4 bases from V and 2 from J; bases not matched to a gene: 3.

CDR3 nucleotides: TGTGCCAGCTCACCATATGAGACAGGGAGTGGCTACACCTTC. It specifies CASSPYETGSGYTF. The genes are TRBV18 and TRBJ1-2; 7 bases are a match to TRBD1. Germline V gene sequence: CDR1 KGHSH, CDR2 LQKENI. V was clipped by 2 bases and J by 7 bases; unmatched bases: 7. CDR3 length: 14 amino acids.

V and J are TRBV19 and TRBJ1-6; tentatively, D is TRBD1 (5 bases). This CDR3 contains 14 residues. Per the germline V gene, CDR1 is LNHDA and CDR2 is SQIVND (reference sequence). The germline V and J ends were trimmed by 5 bases and 15 bases, with 20 bases remaining between them. CDR3 DNA sequence: TGTGCCAGTAGTCCCGGACACGGAATTCGGCTCCTCCACTTT. Residues: CASSPGHGIRLLHF.

The chain uses TRBV25-1 and TRBJ1-3, with TRBD1 identical over 7 bases. CDR1 and CDR2 (germline): MGHDK, SYGVNS. The CDR3 totals 15 residues. Trimming removed 5 bases from V and 4 bases from J; junction bases left unmatched: 8. The CDR3 spells CASSPTGVGGNTIYF. CDR3 sequence (DNA): TGTGCCAGCAGTCCTACAGGGGTCGGCGGAAACACCATATATTTT.

The chain couples TRBV10-3 to TRBJ1-5, with TRBD1 as a possible D gene (5 bases). With 6 bases removed from V and 4 bases from J, the gap between germline ends came to 16 bases. Per the germline V gene, CDR1 is ENHRY and CDR2 is SYGVKD. This CDR3 comprises 15 residues. The CDR3 bases are TGTGCCATCAGCTCCGGGACCGGGGGAAATCAGCCCCAGCATTTT. It is translated as CAISSGTGGNQPQHF.

This rearrangement joins TRBV5-6 to TRBJ1-1; D is uncertain. Germline-derived CDR1 and CDR2 are SGHDT and YYEEEE. The germline V and J ends were trimmed by 0 bases and 6 bases, with 18 bases remaining between them. This CDR3 comprises 16 residues. CDR3 sequence (DNA): TGTGCCAGCAGCTTGGACAGAAAGTGGGCAAACGCTGAAGCTTTCTTT. This gives the protein CASSLDRKWANAEAFF.

The DNA of the CDR3 is TGTGCCAGCAGCTTCCTGACAGGGGGGTCTTACAATGAGCAGTTCTTC. Encoded protein: CASSFLTGGSYNEQFF. The J gene is TRBJ2-1, the V gene TRBV11-2; TRBD1 matches 9 bases. V was clipped by 3 bases and J by 4 bases; unmatched bases: 7. There are 16 residues in the CDR3. Germline CDR1 SGHAT, CDR2 FQNNGV.

V gene TRBV4-3 combines with J gene TRBJ2-3; 9 bases match TRBD2. The CDR3 covers 16 residues. Trimming at V came to 0 bases and at J to 4 bases, leaving 5 bases not matched to a gene. Germline V gives CDR1 LGHNA, CDR2 YSLEER. The CDR3 here is CASSQDAGGSPDTQYF. CDR3 sequence (DNA): TGCGCCAGCAGCCAAGATGCGGGAGGGTCCCCAGATACGCAGTATTTT.

This clone occurred once. V usage is TRBV4-3 and J usage is TRBJ1-2, with a weak D call TRBD1 (5 bases). V gave up 0 bases and J gave up 5 bases, with 13 bases separating them. From germline, CDR1 is LGHNA and CDR2 YSLEER. The CDR3 runs to 15 residues. DNA of the CDR3: TGCGCCAGCAGCCAAGACTTTAGACAGAAGTATGGCTACACCTTC. It codes for CASSQDFRQKYGYTF.

The chain links TRBV4-3 to TRBJ2-1; D is possibly TRBD2 (6 bases). This CDR3 comprises 14 residues. The germline gives CDR1 LGHNA, CDR2 YSLEER. Between the trimmed V and J ends, which lost 0 bases and 15 bases, there was a span of 18 bases. CDR3 amino acids: CASSQDWKEGRAFF. CDR3 bases: TGCGCCAGCAGCCAAGATTGGAAGGAGGGCAGGGCGTTCTTC.

The chain couples TRBV9 to TRBJ2-1; 7 bases agree with TRBD2. Germline CDR1 SGDLS, CDR2 YYNGEE. This CDR3 is 15 amino acids long. The V gene end was trimmed by 0 bases and the J gene end by 12 bases; junction bases not matched to a gene: 12. CDR3 loop: CASSVEEGRGTRQFF. The CDR3 DNA reads as TGTGCCAGCAGCGTAGAGGAGGGGAGGGGCACACGGCAGTTCTTC.